These T cell receptor beta chains were read from a single sample in a study of cytomegalovirus exposure and HLA in healthy donors. Assay used: immunoSEQ multiplex PCR; TCRdb lists only in-frame clones, some missing. This sample has 100,000 to 150,000 clones; approximately 95% occur once, and the top ten carry about 1.7%. Sequencing was done on a sample of PBMCs. The origin of the receptors is a young man in good health and CMV-seronegative. The CDR3 runs from the conserved cysteine through the conserved F or W. D genes are given only for firm matches. Size values are once, few and many counts, or a class for expanded clones, and some rows have none.

CDR3: CSAPVSYEQYF; DNA: TGCAGTGCTCCAGTCTCCTACGAGCAGTACTTC; D: -; size: -; J: TRBJ2-7; V: TRBV20-1
CDR3: CASSHGLPEAFF; DNA: TGTGCCAGCAGCCACGGACTCCCCGAAGCTTTCTTT; D: -; size: -; J: TRBJ1-1; V: TRBV7-9
CDR3: CASSPNEGRGGAKNIQYF; DNA: TGTGCCAGCAGCCCCAACGAAGGCCGGGGGGGCGCCAAAAACATTCAGTACTTC; D: TRBD2; size: -; J: TRBJ2-4; V: TRBV7-2
CDR3: CASGFRGGPQETQYF; DNA: TGTGCTAGTGGTTTTCGGGGGGGGCCCCAAGAGACCCAGTACTTC; D: TRBD2; size: -; J: TRBJ2-5; V: TRBV12-5
CDR3: CASSSRSYEQYF; DNA: TGTGCCAGTAGTAGCAGATCCTACGAGCAGTACTTC; D: -; size: -; J: TRBJ2-7; V: TRBV19
CDR3: CASGSTIAGSSYEQYF; DNA: TGTGCCAGCGGTTCTACTATAGCGGGAAGCTCCTACGAGCAGTACTTC; D: TRBD2; size: -; J: TRBJ2-7; V: TRBV11-2
CDR3: CASSLAGQRTDTQYF; DNA: TGTGCCAGCAGCTTGGCGGGCCAGCGGACAGATACGCAGTATTTT; D: -; size: -; J: TRBJ2-3; V: TRBV7-2
CDR3: CASSENTEDYNYGYTF; DNA: TGTGCCAGCAGTGAAAATACAGAAGACTATAACTATGGCTACACCTTC; D: -; size: -; J: TRBJ1-2; V: TRBV28
CDR3: CASSLGYNPSFYEQYF; DNA: TGTGCCAGCAGCTTAGGATACAATCCAAGTTTCTACGAGCAGTACTTC; D: -; size: -; J: TRBJ2-7; V: TRBV11-2
CDR3: CASSLAASETYEQYF; DNA: TGTGCCAGCAGCTTAGCAGCTAGCGAGACCTACGAGCAGTACTTC; D: -; size: -; J: TRBJ2-7; V: TRBV11-3
CDR3: CSVVTGTGKGIYGYTF; DNA: TGCAGCGTCGTTACCGGGACAGGGAAGGGAATCTATGGCTACACCTTC; D: TRBD1; size: -; J: TRBJ1-2; V: TRBV29-1
CDR3: CASSPDRGYGYTF; DNA: TGTGCCAGCAGTCCGGACAGGGGCTATGGCTACACCTTC; D: TRBD1; size: once; J: TRBJ1-2; V: TRBV25-1
CDR3: CASSPWGAELFF; DNA: TGTGCCAGCAGTCCGTGGGGCGCGGAGCTGTTTTTT; D: -; size: -; J: TRBJ2-2; V: TRBV28
CDR3: CASSFQGSSYYGYTF; DNA: TGTGCCAGCAGCTTCCAGGGAAGTTCCTACTATGGCTACACCTTC; D: -; size: -; J: TRBJ1-2; V: TRBV7-2
CDR3: CASSAGILGTQYF; DNA: TGTGCCAGCAGTGCCGGTATCCTAGGGACCCAGTACTTC; D: -; size: few; J: TRBJ2-5; V: TRBV6-5
CDR3: CASRLALAGVSDTQYF; DNA: TGCGCCAGCAGGCTGGCCCTAGCGGGAGTATCAGATACGCAGTATTTT; D: TRBD2; size: -; J: TRBJ2-3; V: TRBV5-1
CDR3: CASSARTGDGYGYTF; DNA: TGTGCCAGCAGCGCACGGACAGGGGACGGCTATGGCTACACCTTC; D: TRBD1; size: -; J: TRBJ1-2; V: TRBV9
CDR3: CASSFPGGDNEQFF; DNA: TGTGCCAGCAGCTTCCCGGGAGGGGACAATGAGCAGTTCTTC; D: TRBD2; size: -; J: TRBJ2-1; V: TRBV7-9
CDR3: CASSYRGVTNTGELFF; DNA: TGTGCCAGTAGCTATCGGGGGGTAACGAACACCGGGGAGCTGTTTTTT; D: TRBD2; size: -; J: TRBJ2-2; V: TRBV19
CDR3: CASSESGTGDNQPQHF; DNA: TGTGCCAGCAGTGAATCCGGGACAGGGGATAATCAGCCCCAGCATTTT; D: TRBD1; size: -; J: TRBJ1-5; V: TRBV25-1
CDR3: CAIGAEGGEQFF; DNA: TGTGCCATCGGTGCGGAGGGAGGTGAGCAGTTCTTC; D: -; size: -; J: TRBJ2-1; V: TRBV10-3
CDR3: CSVRAEDEAFF; DNA: TGCAGTGTAAGAGCTGAGGATGAAGCTTTCTTT; D: -; size: -; J: TRBJ1-1; V: TRBV20-1
CDR3: CASSLSGRRDTQYF; DNA: TGTGCCAGCAGCTTGAGCGGGAGGCGCGATACGCAGTATTTT; D: TRBD2; size: -; J: TRBJ2-3; V: TRBV7-3
CDR3: CSGWGGRETQYF; DNA: TGCAGCGGTTGGGGGGGTAGAGAGACCCAGTACTTC; D: TRBD2; size: few; J: TRBJ2-5; V: TRBV29-1
CDR3: CASSNPPGWGDQPQHF; DNA: TGTGCCAGCTCCAACCCCCCTGGTTGGGGGGATCAGCCCCAGCATTTT; D: -; size: -; J: TRBJ1-5; V: TRBV28
CDR3: CASSVKLADTDTQYF; DNA: TGTGCCAGCAGCGTGAAACTAGCGGACACAGATACGCAGTATTTT; D: TRBD2; size: -; J: TRBJ2-3; V: TRBV11-3
CDR3: CASSQGQGLYGYTF; DNA: TGTGCCAGCAGCCAGGGACAGGGGCTCTATGGCTACACCTTC; D: TRBD1; size: -; J: TRBJ1-2; V: TRBV5-6
CDR3: CASSRLAGGEQYF; DNA: TGTGCCAGCAGTCGGCTAGCGGGAGGCGAGCAGTACTTC; D: TRBD2; size: once; J: TRBJ2-7; V: TRBV6-6
CDR3: CASSSSVFLINNEQFF; DNA: TGTGCCAGCAGTTCCAGCGTTTTCCTGATAAACAATGAGCAGTTCTTC; D: -; size: -; J: TRBJ2-1; V: TRBV28
CDR3: CASSPGTINTGELFF; DNA: TGTGCCAGCAGTCCGGGGACTATAAACACCGGGGAGCTGTTTTTT; D: TRBD2; size: -; J: TRBJ2-2; V: TRBV2
CDR3: CASSQARQGAPRIF; DNA: TGCGCCAGCAGCCAAGCCCGCCAGGGGGCCCCTCGGATCTTC; D: TRBD1; size: -; J: TRBJ2-1; V: TRBV4-1
CDR3: CASRIQDRNEQFF; DNA: TGTGCCAGCAGGATACAGGACAGGAATGAGCAGTTCTTC; D: TRBD1; size: -; J: TRBJ2-1; V: TRBV6-1
CDR3: CASSFTGGNQPQHF; DNA: TGCGCCAGCAGCTTTACAGGGGGCAATCAGCCCCAGCATTTT; D: TRBD1; size: -; J: TRBJ1-5; V: TRBV5-1
CDR3: CASSLGQGTYEQYF; DNA: TGTGCCAGCAGCTTAGGTCAGGGCACCTACGAGCAGTACTTC; D: -; size: once; J: TRBJ2-7; V: TRBV7-2
CDR3: CASSLSGLAGGWIYEQYF; DNA: TGTGCCAGCAGCTTATCCGGACTAGCGGGAGGGTGGATCTACGAGCAGTACTTC; D: TRBD2; size: -; J: TRBJ2-7; V: TRBV7-2
CDR3: CASRGSPGDEQYF; DNA: TGTGCCAGCAGGGGCTCTCCAGGGGACGAGCAGTACTTC; D: -; size: -; J: TRBJ2-7; V: TRBV6-5
CDR3: CASSLAVLQGSDEQFF; DNA: TGTGCCAGCAGCTTGGCCGTACTACAGGGTAGTGATGAGCAGTTCTTC; D: -; size: once; J: TRBJ2-1; V: TRBV5-4
CDR3: CASRLVGHPEEGDTQYF; DNA: TGTGCAAGTCGCTTAGTAGGGCATCCCGAGGAGGGAGATACGCAGTATTTT; D: -; size: -; J: TRBJ2-3; V: TRBV12-2
CDR3: CAGGSDPSFSNEQFF; DNA: TGCGCCGGGGGGTCGGACCCATCATTTTCCAATGAGCAGTTCTTC; D: -; size: -; J: TRBJ2-1; V: TRBV10-1
CDR3: CASTPTYRVGGYTF; DNA: TGTGCCAGCACGCCGACCTACAGGGTTGGTGGCTACACCTTC; D: -; size: few; J: TRBJ1-2; V: TRBV28
CDR3: CASSQAGSLYEQYF; DNA: TGTGCCAGCAGCCAGGCAGGGTCCCTCTACGAGCAGTACTTC; D: -; size: few; J: TRBJ2-7; V: TRBV5-4
CDR3: CASSSGQIYEQYF; DNA: TGTGCCAGCAGTTCCGGACAGATCTACGAGCAGTACTTC; D: -; size: -; J: TRBJ2-7; V: TRBV27
CDR3: CASRGGYEQYF; DNA: TGTGCCAGCCGGGGGGGCTACGAGCAGTACTTC; D: TRBD2; size: -; J: TRBJ2-7; V: TRBV27
CDR3: CASSPRGVDEQYF; DNA: TGTGCCAGCAGCCCTCGGGGGGTCGACGAGCAGTACTTC; D: TRBD2; size: -; J: TRBJ2-7; V: TRBV7-2
CDR3: CASAFLGSNHNEQFF; DNA: TGTGCCAGCGCCTTTCTGGGCTCTAACCACAATGAGCAGTTCTTC; D: -; size: -; J: TRBJ2-1; V: TRBV6-5
CDR3: CASSQRRGGGQTYNEQFF; DNA: TGTGCCAGCAGCCAGCGCCGAGGCGGGGGCCAGACCTACAATGAGCAGTTCTTC; D: -; size: -; J: TRBJ2-1; V: TRBV16
CDR3: CASSEGTGLRYTF; DNA: TGTGCCAGCAGTGAAGGGACAGGTCTTCGCTACACCTTC; D: TRBD1; size: -; J: TRBJ1-2; V: TRBV6-1
CDR3: CASSYLRGNTEAFF; DNA: TGTGCCAGCAGTTACCTAAGGGGGAACACTGAAGCTTTCTTT; D: -; size: -; J: TRBJ1-1; V: TRBV6-5
CDR3: CASSSKAGGVYEQYF; DNA: TGTGCCAGCAGTTCAAAAGCGGGAGGGGTCTACGAGCAGTACTTC; D: TRBD2; size: -; J: TRBJ2-7; V: TRBV6-5
CDR3: CASSQVGNPGYGYTF; DNA: TGTGCCAGCAGCCAAGTTGGCAACCCTGGCTATGGCTACACCTTC; D: -; size: -; J: TRBJ1-2; V: TRBV14